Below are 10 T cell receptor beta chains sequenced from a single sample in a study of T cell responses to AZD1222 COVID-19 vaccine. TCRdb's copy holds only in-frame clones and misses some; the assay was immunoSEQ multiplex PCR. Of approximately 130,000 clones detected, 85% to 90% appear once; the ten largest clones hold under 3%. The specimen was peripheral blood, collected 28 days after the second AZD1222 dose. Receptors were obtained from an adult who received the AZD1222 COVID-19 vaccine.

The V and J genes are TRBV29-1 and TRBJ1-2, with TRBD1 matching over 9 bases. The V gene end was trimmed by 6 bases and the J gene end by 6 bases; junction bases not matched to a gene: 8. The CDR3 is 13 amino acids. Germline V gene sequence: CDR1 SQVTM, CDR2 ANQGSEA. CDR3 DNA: TGCAGCGTAATACAGGGGGCGCCGGATGGCTACACCTTC. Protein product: CSVIQGAPDGYTF.

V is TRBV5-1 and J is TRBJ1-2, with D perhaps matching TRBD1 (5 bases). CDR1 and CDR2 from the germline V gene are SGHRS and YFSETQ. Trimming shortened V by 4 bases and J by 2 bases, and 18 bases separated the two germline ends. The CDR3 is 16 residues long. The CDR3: CASSTGGTDGNYGYTF. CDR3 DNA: TGCGCCAGCAGCACGGGAGGGACGGATGGGAACTATGGCTACACCTTC. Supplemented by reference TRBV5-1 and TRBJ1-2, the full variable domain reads KAGVTQTPRYLIKTRGQQVTLSCSPISGHRSVSWYQQTPGQGLQFLFEYFSETQRNKGNFPGRFSGRQFSNSRSEMNVSTLELGDSALYLCASSTGGTDGNYGYTFGSGTRLTVV.

The DNA for the CDR3 is TGTGCCAGCAGCCCCGGACAGGGAAGAGCTTTCTTT. Its protein is CASSPGQGRAFF. V and J are TRBV7-2 and TRBJ1-1; 8 bases align to TRBD1. The V segment lost 5 bases and the J segment 10 bases; nucleotides outside the gene matches: 6. The germline V gene encodes CDR1 SGHTA and CDR2 FQGNSA. This CDR3 has 12 amino acids.

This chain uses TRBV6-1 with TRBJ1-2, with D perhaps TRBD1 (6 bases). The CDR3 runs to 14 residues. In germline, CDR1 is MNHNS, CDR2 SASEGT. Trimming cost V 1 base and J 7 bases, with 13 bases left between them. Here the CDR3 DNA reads TGTGCCAGCAGTGAAGGGGTAAGGACAGCTGGCTACACCTTC. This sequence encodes CASSEGVRTAGYTF.

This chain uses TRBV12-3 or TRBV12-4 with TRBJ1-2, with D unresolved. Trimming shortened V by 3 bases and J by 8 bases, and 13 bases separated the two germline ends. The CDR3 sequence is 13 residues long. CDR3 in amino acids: CASSFMKGSGYTF. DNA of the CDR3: TGTGCCAGCAGTTTCATGAAGGGTAGCGGCTACACCTTC.

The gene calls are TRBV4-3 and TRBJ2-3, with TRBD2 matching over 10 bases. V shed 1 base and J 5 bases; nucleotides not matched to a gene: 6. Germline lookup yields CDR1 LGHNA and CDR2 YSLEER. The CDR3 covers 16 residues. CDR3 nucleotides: TGCGCCAGCAGCCAAGGCGCTAGCGGGGGCCTAGATACGCAGTATTTT. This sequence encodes CASSQGASGGLDTQYF.

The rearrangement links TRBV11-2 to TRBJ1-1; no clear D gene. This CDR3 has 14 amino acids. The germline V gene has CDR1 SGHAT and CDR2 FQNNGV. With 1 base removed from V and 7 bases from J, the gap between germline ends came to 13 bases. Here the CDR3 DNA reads TGTGCCAGCAGCTTAGGTGGCGGGGTTGGTGAAGCTTTCTTT. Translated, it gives CASSLGGGVGEAFF.

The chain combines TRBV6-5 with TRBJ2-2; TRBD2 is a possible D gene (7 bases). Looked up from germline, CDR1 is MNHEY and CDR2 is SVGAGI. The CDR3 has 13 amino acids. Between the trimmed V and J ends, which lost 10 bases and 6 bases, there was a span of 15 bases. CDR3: CATKGGLAGELFF. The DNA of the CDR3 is TGTGCCACTAAGGGGGGGCTGGCCGGGGAGCTGTTTTTT.

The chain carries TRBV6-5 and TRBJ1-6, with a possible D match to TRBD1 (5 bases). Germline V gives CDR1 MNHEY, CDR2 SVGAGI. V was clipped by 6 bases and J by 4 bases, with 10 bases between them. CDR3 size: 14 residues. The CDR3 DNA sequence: TGTGCCAGCAGATACGGGGGGTATAATTCACCCCTCCACTTT. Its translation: CASRYGGYNSPLHF.

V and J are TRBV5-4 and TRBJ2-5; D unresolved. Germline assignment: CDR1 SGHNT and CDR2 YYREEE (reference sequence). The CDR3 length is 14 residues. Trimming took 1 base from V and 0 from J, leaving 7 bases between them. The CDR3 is CASSLRQDQETQYF. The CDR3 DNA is TGTGCCAGCAGCTTGAGGCAGGACCAAGAGACCCAGTACTTC.